Presented here are 8 T cell receptor delta chains from one specimen sequenced in a study of Vδ1+ human thymocytes. These receptors are not linked to any known antigen. Extracted RNA was reverse transcribed into cDNA. CDR3 amplicons came from multiplex PCR with pooled V-gene forward and constant-region reverse primers. TCRdb redid the clone calls on the multiplex PCR reads with CATT. The top ten hold about 0.38% of the sample, which has 50,000 to 60,000 delta-chain clones, approximately 16% seen once. General study findings and limits: In the thymus, TRG and TRD repertoires looked highly polyclonal with Gaussian CDR3 lengths.

The sequenced sample consisted of Vdelta1+ gamma-delta thymocytes from the thymus. Regarding subset: FACS-sorted CD3+ TCRalphabeta- TCRVdelta1+ TCRVdelta2- thymocytes. The receptors derive from a girl younger than two who had congenital heart surgery.

To note about this clone: The germline gene is not matched at one end of the junction; a read error may be the cause. The chain combines TRDV1 with TRDJ1; D is unclear. From germline, CDR1 is TSWWSYY and CDR2 QGS. The CDR3 sequence is 15 residues long. The CDR3 loop is CALGESLLPPHKLIF. DNA of the CDR3: TGTGCTCTTGGGGAATCTCTCCTCCCTCCCCATAAACTTATCTTT.

This clone was observed at least ten times. This sample includes further DNA sequences coding for the same CDR3. The V gene is TRAV29/DV5, the J gene TRDJ1; 11 positions agree with TRDD3. The junction had 8 bases not matched to a gene; V was cut back by 0 bases and J by 1 base. The CDR3 runs 17 residues. The V gene's germline CDR1 is NSMFDY and CDR2 ISSIKDK. Here the CDR3 reads CAASGQYWGIATDKLIF. DNA of the CDR3: TGTGCAGCAAGCGGCCAGTACTGGGGGATAGCCACCGATAAACTCATCTTT.

The rearrangement links TRDV1 to TRDJ1; possible D gene TRDD3, 6 bases. CDR3 length: 14 residues. The V end lost 2 bases, the J end lost 10 bases, and 17 bases lay between the germline ends. Per the germline V gene, CDR1 is TSWWSYY and CDR2 is QGS. CDR3 amino acids: CALGEGSLPLGLIF. For the CDR3, the DNA is TGTGCTCTTGGGGAAGGTTCCCTCCCACTGGGACTCATCTTT.

The chain is built from TRDV1 and TRDJ1, with 10 bases matching TRDD3. CDR3 size: 18 residues. Per germline, CDR1 TSWWSYY and CDR2 QGS. V trimming: 3 bases; J trimming: 2 bases; junction bases outside the gene matches: 12. CDR3 in amino acids: CALGEPSSVLGDTDKLIF. The CDR3 nucleotides read TGTGCTCTTGGGGAGCCTTCCTCCGTACTGGGGGATACCGATAAACTCATCTTT.

This chain connects TRDV1 to TRDJ1; TRDD3 might be the D (5 bases). V gave up 4 bases and J gave up 0 bases, with 27 bases separating them. There are 20 residues in the CDR3. CDR1 is TSWWSYY, CDR2 QGS, per germline. CDR3 sequence: CALGGLRDLTGGKYTDKLIF. Written as DNA, the CDR3 is TGTGCTCTTGGGGGACTAAGGGATTTAACCGGGGGCAAGTACACCGATAAACTCATCTTT.

V gene TRDV1 combines with J gene TRDJ1, with unresolved D. The CDR3 sequence is 15 residues long. V lost 5 bases and J 7 bases, leaving 20 bases between the germline ends. Germline CDR1 is TSWWSYY and CDR2 is QGS. The CDR3 DNA sequence: TGTGCTCTTGGGCACACACGCAATTCCAAGGGTAAACTCATCTTT. Its protein is CALGHTRNSKGKLIF.

The V call is TRDV1, the J call TRDJ1; TRDD3 matches 12 bases. The CDR3 runs 21 residues. Germline-derived CDR1 and CDR2 are TSWWSYY and QGS. V dropped 1 base and J dropped 1; count of bases not matched to a gene: 16. CDR3: CALGEPPHSLLGDTSTDKLIF. CDR3 in DNA: TGTGCTCTTGGGGAACCTCCCCATTCCCTACTGGGGGATACATCCACCGATAAACTCATCTTT.

The rearrangement links TRDV1 to TRDJ1; 10 bases align to TRDD3. Germline V gene lookup returns CDR1 TSWWSYY and CDR2 QGS. The CDR3 has 20 residues. With V trimmed by 4 bases and J by 0 bases, 17 bases remained unmatched. This CDR3 is CALGAYRYWGMSEYTDKLIF. CDR3 bases: TGTGCTCTTGGGGCCTACCGGTACTGGGGGATGAGTGAGTACACCGATAAACTCATCTTT.